Reported below is one T cell receptor (beta chain). The data belong to a study of blood T cell repertoires in COVID-19. How the authors handled the data: Estimation of nucleated cell counts relied on the amplification of reference gene primers. Using immunoSEQ multiplex PCR, the repertoire was profiled, and TCRdb retains in-frame clones only, with some absent. The V and J calls and clone size are taken from that table; D and trimming were inferred from the DNA. The repertoire holds fewer than 120,000 clones, about four fifths seen once, with 15% to 20% in the top ten. The CDR3 totals 17 residues. From germline, CDR1 is GTSNPN and CDR2 SVGIG (reference sequence). Trimming cost V 1 base and J 3 bases; bases outside gene matches: 11.

The receptor was derived from a woman aged 55-70 years with acute or convalescent COVID-19. The chain carries TRBV30 and TRBJ1-5, with 8 bases aligning to TRBD1. Sequencing was done on a sample of peripheral blood. The CDR3 nucleotides read TGTGCCTGGAGTGACACGCGGACAGGGAATCTCAATCAGCCCCAGCATTTT. Translated, it gives CAWSDTRTGNLNQPQHF.